The TCR beta chain under discussion was sequenced for a study of T cells in Graves' hyperthyroidism and ophthalmopathy. Study summary: Staff took peripheral blood when the initial diagnosis was made, before any treatment began. Whole-study results and caveats: Most expanded thyroid clonotypes above 0.001 recurred in blood.

CDR3 length: 16 residues. V lost 2 bases and J lost 5, with 18 bases in between. CDR1 and CDR2 (germline): MDHEN, SYDVKM. This clonotype has ten or more counts. The antigen is not known. Ophthalmopathy cases scored 3 or more on the Clinical Activity Score and 4 or more on NOSPECS grade, with duration below 3 months. Patients were excluded because of uncontrolled infection, other autoimmune disease, pregnancy or lactation. It was RNA transcripts that yielded the amplified TCR beta CDR3 regions. Primed by the HTBI set, a first-round RT-PCR was run on the TCR CDR3. TCRdb independently ran MiXCR on the multiplex PCR reads; one entry per CDR3 protein. The sample carries fewer than 750,000 distinct CDR3 sequences, about 14% recorded once.

The sequence derives from a woman aged 40 to 50 with Graves' ophthalmopathy. The material sequenced was blood. V is TRBV28 and J is TRBJ2-5; TRBD2 might be the D (7 bases). The CDR3 bases are TGTGCCAGCAGTTTACGTGGACTAGGGGGGACGGAGACCCAGTACTTC. It codes for CASSLRGLGGTETQYF.